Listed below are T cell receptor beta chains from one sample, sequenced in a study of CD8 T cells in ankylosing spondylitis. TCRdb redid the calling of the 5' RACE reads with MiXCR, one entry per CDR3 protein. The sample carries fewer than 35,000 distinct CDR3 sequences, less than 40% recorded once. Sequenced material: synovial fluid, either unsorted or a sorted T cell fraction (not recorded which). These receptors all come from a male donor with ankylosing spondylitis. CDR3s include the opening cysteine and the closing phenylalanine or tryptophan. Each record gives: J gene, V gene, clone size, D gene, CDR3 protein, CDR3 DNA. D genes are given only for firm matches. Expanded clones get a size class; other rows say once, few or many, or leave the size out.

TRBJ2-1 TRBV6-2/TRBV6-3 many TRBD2 CASSYEAGGGNEQFF TGTGCCAGCAGTTACGAAGCGGGAGGTGGGAATGAGCAGTTCTTC
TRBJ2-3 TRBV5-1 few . CASSPTLLEDTQYF TGCGCCAGCAGCCCGACTTTGCTGGAGGATACGCAGTATTTT
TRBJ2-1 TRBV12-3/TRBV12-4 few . CASSPDGIQGFF TGTGCCAGCAGCCCCGATGGCATCCAAGGGTTCTTC
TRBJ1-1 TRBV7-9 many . CASSSLGEAFF TGTGCCAGCAGCTCTCTCGGGGAAGCTTTCTTT
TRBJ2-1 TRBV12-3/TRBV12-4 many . CASSLDSSTRQFF TGTGCCAGCAGTTTGGACTCCTCAACTAGGCAGTTCTTC
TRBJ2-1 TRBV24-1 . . CATSDVRRTENHNEQFF TGTGCCACCAGTGACGTTAGGAGAACTGAGAATCACAATGAGCAGTTCTTC
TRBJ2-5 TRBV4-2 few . CASSRGRGETQYF TGTGCCAGCAGCCGGGGCAGGGGAGAGACCCAGTACTTC
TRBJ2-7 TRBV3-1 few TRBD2 CASSLGLAGETYEQYF TGTGCCAGCAGCCTCGGACTAGCGGGAGAAACCTACGAGCAGTACTTC
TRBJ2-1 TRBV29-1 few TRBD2 CSVSSGRYEQFF TGCAGCGTTTCCAGCGGGAGATATGAGCAGTTCTTC
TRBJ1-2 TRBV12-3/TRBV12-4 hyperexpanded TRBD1 CASSSTGVGGYTF TGTGCCAGCAGTTCGACAGGGGTTGGTGGCTACACCTTC
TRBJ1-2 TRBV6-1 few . CASSEWLTNYGYTF TGTGCCAGCAGTGAGTGGCTGACTAACTATGGCTACACCTTC
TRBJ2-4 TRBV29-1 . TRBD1 CSVADRAIAKNIQYF TGCAGCGTCGCGGACAGGGCCATAGCCAAAAACATTCAGTACTTC
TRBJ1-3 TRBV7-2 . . CASSLDLYSGNTIYF TGTGCCAGCAGCTTAGACCTTTACTCTGGAAACACCATATATTTT
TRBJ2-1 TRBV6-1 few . CASSDGPEELF TGTGCCAGCAGTGATGGGCCGGAGGAGCTCTTC
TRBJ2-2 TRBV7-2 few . CASSEWAANTGELFF TGTGCCAGCTCCGAGTGGGCAGCGAACACCGGGGAGCTGTTTTTT
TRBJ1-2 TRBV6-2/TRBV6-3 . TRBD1 CASTATTGATYGYTF TGTGCCAGCACCGCCACTACAGGGGCGACCTATGGCTACACCTTC
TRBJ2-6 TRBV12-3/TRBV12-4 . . CASSRAGANVLTF TGTGCCAGCAGCCGCGCCGGGGCCAACGTCCTGACTTTC
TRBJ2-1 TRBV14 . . CATSPSYNEQFF TGTGCCACCTCCCCCTCCTACAATGAGCAGTTCTTC
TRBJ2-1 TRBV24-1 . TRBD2 CATEGLADEQFF TGTGCCACCGAGGGACTAGCGGATGAGCAGTTCTTC
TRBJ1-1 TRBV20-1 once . CSALLGTEAFF TGCAGTGCCCTCTTAGGCACTGAAGCTTTCTTT
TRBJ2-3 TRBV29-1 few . CSVEDGRVADTQYF TGCAGCGTTGAAGATGGCAGGGTGGCAGATACGCAGTATTTT
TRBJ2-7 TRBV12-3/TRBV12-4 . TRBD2 CASSRRLAGLYEQYF TGTGCCAGCAGTCGGAGACTAGCGGGTCTCTACGAGCAGTACTTC
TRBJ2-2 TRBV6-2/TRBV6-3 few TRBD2 CASSYLLAGSGELFF TGTGCCAGCAGTTATTTACTAGCGGGATCGGGGGAGCTGTTTTTT
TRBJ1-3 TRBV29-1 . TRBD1 CSVEDWGQAARTGNTIYF TGCAGCGTTGAAGATTGGGGACAGGCGGCCCGCACTGGAAACACCATATATTTT
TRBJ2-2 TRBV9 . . CASSVELGGELFF TGTGCCAGCAGCGTAGAGTTAGGCGGGGAGCTGTTTTTT
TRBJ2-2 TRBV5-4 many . CASSTPGANTGELFF TGTGCCAGCAGCACCCCGGGAGCGAACACCGGGGAGCTGTTTTTT
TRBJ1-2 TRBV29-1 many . CSVEAPFVGANGYTF TGCAGCGTTGAAGCCCCATTCGTAGGGGCGAATGGCTACACCTTC
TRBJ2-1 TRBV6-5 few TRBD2 CASSYTATSGRGNEQFF TGTGCCAGCAGTTACACCGCGACTAGCGGGAGAGGGAATGAGCAGTTCTTC
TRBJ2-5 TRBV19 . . CASMGGAETQYF TGTGCCAGTATGGGGGGTGCGGAGACCCAGTACTTC
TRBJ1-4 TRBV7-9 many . CASSLPTGTPGGTNEKLFF TGTGCCAGCAGCTTACCGACAGGCACCCCGGGAGGAACTAATGAAAAACTGTTTTTT
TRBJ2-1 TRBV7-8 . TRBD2 CASSLAGAILYNEQFF TGTGCCAGCAGTTTAGCGGGAGCCATACTTTACAATGAGCAGTTCTTC
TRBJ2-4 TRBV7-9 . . CASSSVDLARVLHF TGTGCCAGCAGCTCCGTGGATCTAGCCCGAGTATTGCACTTC
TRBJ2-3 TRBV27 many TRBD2 CASSLLALSASSGRTDTQYF TGTGCCAGCAGTTTATTAGCATTGAGTGCGTCTAGCGGACGCACAGATACGCAGTATTTT
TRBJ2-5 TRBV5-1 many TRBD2 CASSLSGGPGETQYF TGCGCCAGCAGCTTATCGGGAGGGCCCGGAGAGACCCAGTACTTC
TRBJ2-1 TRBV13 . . CASSLEGIGAEQFF TGTGCCAGCAGCTTAGAAGGGATAGGTGCTGAGCAGTTCTTC
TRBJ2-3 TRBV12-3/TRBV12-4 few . CASSLGSSTDTQYF TGTGCCAGCAGTTTAGGTAGTAGCACAGATACGCAGTATTTT
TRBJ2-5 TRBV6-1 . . CASSEEQQVETQYF TGTGCCAGCAGTGAAGAACAGCAGGTAGAGACCCAGTACTTC
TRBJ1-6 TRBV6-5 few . CASSYSNQLRTSPLHF TGTGCCAGCAGTTACTCAAACCAGTTAAGGACTTCACCCCTCCACTTT
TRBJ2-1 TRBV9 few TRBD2 CASTRGSSYNEQFF TGTGCCAGCACCCGCGGGAGCTCCTACAATGAGCAGTTCTTC
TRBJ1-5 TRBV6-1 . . CASSDWGGSNQPQHF TGTGCCAGCAGTGATTGGGGAGGCAGCAATCAGCCCCAGCATTTT
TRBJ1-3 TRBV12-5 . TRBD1 CASGLLSHRGSGNTIYF TGTGCTAGTGGTTTGTTATCACACAGGGGGTCTGGAAACACCATATATTTT
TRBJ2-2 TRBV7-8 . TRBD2 CASSLGVAGGYTGELFF TGTGCCAGCAGCTTAGGCGTAGCGGGAGGTTACACCGGGGAGCTGTTTTTT
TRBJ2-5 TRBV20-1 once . CSAPFGQQETQYF TGCAGTGCTCCTTTCGGGCAGCAAGAGACCCAGTACTTC
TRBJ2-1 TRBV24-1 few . CATSELDNEQFF TGTGCCACCAGTGAGCTGGATAATGAGCAGTTCTTC
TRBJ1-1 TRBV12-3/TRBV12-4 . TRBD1 CASSYLWTGGTDEAFF TGTGCCAGCAGTTACCTCTGGACAGGAGGAACAGATGAAGCTTTCTTT
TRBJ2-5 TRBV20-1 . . CSARGPQETQYF TGCAGTGCCCGGGGCCCTCAAGAGACCCAGTACTTC
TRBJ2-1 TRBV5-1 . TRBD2 CASSLVDTLNPGLAGVVPYNEQFF TGCGCCAGCAGCTTGGTTGACACCCTCAACCCCGGGCTAGCGGGAGTTGTCCCCTACAATGAGCAGTTCTTC
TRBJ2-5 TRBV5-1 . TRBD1 CASSPAGTGVETQYF TGCGCCAGCAGCCCGGCGGGGACAGGGGTCGAGACCCAGTACTTC
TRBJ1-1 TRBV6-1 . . CASSEGVPGPFTEAFF TGTGCCAGCAGTGAAGGTGTACCAGGGCCCTTCACTGAAGCTTTCTTT
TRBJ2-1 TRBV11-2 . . CASSLELGVNEQFF TGTGCCAGCAGCTTAGAATTGGGGGTCAATGAGCAGTTCTTC
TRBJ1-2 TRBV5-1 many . CASSLAGDREGYTF TGCGCCAGCAGCTTGGCGGGGGATCGGGAAGGCTACACCTTC
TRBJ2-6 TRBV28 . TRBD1 CASSYGTDSFSGANVLTF TGTGCCAGCAGTTACGGGACAGATTCATTCTCTGGGGCCAACGTCCTGACTTTC
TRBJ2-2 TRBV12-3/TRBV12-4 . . CASRLAGGELFF TGTGCCAGCAGGTTGGCCGGCGGGGAGCTGTTTTTT
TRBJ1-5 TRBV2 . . CASSEAMGRGSNQPQHF TGTGCCAGCAGTGAAGCGATGGGCCGTGGGAGCAATCAGCCCCAGCATTTT
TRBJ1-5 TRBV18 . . CASSPTGGSSNQPQHF TGTGCCAGCTCACCGACGGGGGGCTCCAGCAATCAGCCCCAGCATTTT
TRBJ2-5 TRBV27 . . CASSRGLYQETQYF TGTGCCAGCAGCCGCGGATTGTACCAAGAGACCCAGTACTTC
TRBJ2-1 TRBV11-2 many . CASSLVSYNEQFF TGTGCCAGCAGCTTGGTCTCCTACAATGAGCAGTTCTTC
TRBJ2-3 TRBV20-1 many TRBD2 CSASDTGTIPTDTQYF TGCAGTGCTAGTGATACCGGGACTATACCCACAGATACGCAGTATTTT